The 23 T cell receptor beta chains reported below all come from one sample, sequenced in a study of beta chain features in type 1 diabetes. Reverse transcription of all isolated RNA meant that expressed TCRB transcripts were sequenced. Generated by immunoSEQ multiplex PCR, the TCRdb table keeps only in-frame clones and is missing some. The sample carries 160,000 or so clones, roughly 11% recorded once. The sample was central memory CD4+ T cells from blood. The receptors derive from a man aged 18-30 years in good health.

The chain combines TRBV7-9 with TRBJ2-1; a possible D gene is TRBD2 (6 bases). This CDR3 is built from 14 residues. The germline gives CDR1 SEHNR, CDR2 FQNEAQ (reference sequence). Trimming removed 4 bases from V and 0 bases from J, with 7 bases in between. The CDR3 DNA follows: TGTGCCAGCAGCTACGGGAGCTCCTACAATGAGCAGTTCTTC. It yields the protein CASSYGSSYNEQFF.

This clone was picked up a small number of times. V and J are TRBV13 and TRBJ2-7; TRBD2 matches 10 bases. Germline loops: CDR1 PRHDT, CDR2 FYEKMQ (reference sequence). V dropped 2 bases and J dropped 6; count of bases not matched to a gene: 7. The CDR3 runs 15 residues. CDR3 sequence: CASSLRSLAGAEQYF. CDR3 bases: TGTGCCAGCAGCTTAAGGTCCCTAGCGGGAGCCGAGCAGTACTTC.

The chain has TRBV6-1 and TRBJ2-2; D call uncertain. The V end was cut by 6 bases, the J end by 0 bases, with 5 bases between. Germline values: CDR1 MNHNS, CDR2 SASEGT. This CDR3 spans 13 amino acids. This CDR3 is CASRRSNTGELFF. As DNA, the CDR3 is TGTGCCAGCAGAAGGTCGAACACCGGGGAGCTGTTTTTT.

The chain combines TRBV7-2 with TRBJ2-5; possibly TRBD2 for D (6 bases). The germline V gene has CDR1 SGHTA and CDR2 FQGNSA. V shed 8 bases and J shed 6 bases, with 16 bases lying between them. The CDR3 spans 13 residues. CDR3 nucleotides: TGTGCCAGCCTCGAGGAGGGAGTTAAGACCCAGTACTTC. It encodes CASLEEGVKTQYF. The complete variable domain, with remaining parts taken from reference TRBV7-2 and TRBJ2-5, reads GAGVSQSPSNKVTEKGKDVELRCDPISGHTALYWYRQSLGQGLEFLIYFQGNSAPDKSGLPSDRFSAERTGGSVSTLTIQRTQQEDSAVYLCASLEEGVKTQYFGPGTRLLVL.

This clone was seen a few times. J is TRBJ2-7 and V is TRBV7-2; 10 positions agree with TRBD2. The CDR3 consists of 15 residues. Germline V CDR1 and CDR2: SGHTA, FQGNSA. V shed 1 base and J 3 bases; nucleotides not matched to a gene: 3. The CDR3 region has the DNA TGTGCCAGCAGCTTAGATAGCGGGGGGAACTACGAGCAGTACTTC. This translates into CASSLDSGGNYEQYF.

The chain links TRBV9 to TRBJ2-1; possible D gene TRBD2, 5 bases. The CDR3 runs 15 residues. V was shortened by 2 bases and J by 0 bases, with 9 bases between the two germline ends. Germline-derived CDR1 and CDR2 are SGDLS and YYNGEE. The CDR3 DNA is TGTGCCAGCAGCGTCCGGGGTCTCTCCTACAATGAGCAGTTCTTC. It codes for CASSVRGLSYNEQFF.

The genes are TRBV4-3 and TRBJ1-2; tentatively, D is TRBD1 (5 bases). The V and J ends lost 1 base and 8 bases respectively, with 14 bases between them. This CDR3 has 14 amino acids. Looked up from germline, CDR1 is LGHNA and CDR2 is YSLEER. The CDR3 is CASSQVGTTSGYTF. DNA of the CDR3: TGCGCCAGCAGCCAAGTGGGGACGACGTCCGGCTACACCTTC.

This sequence joins TRBV7-9 and TRBJ2-3; D perhaps matches TRBD1 (6 bases). CDR3 length equals 12 residues. The V end was cut by 5 bases, the J end by 14 bases, with 17 bases between. Germline-derived CDR1 and CDR2 are SEHNR and FQNEAQ (reference sequence). CDR3 region: CASSLGQGHAYF. In DNA form, the CDR3 reads TGTGCCAGCAGCCTGGGCCAGGGGCATGCGTATTTT.

This clone was seen more than once but under ten times. This chain links TRBV7-3 with TRBJ2-1; D is uncertain. V lost 5 bases to trimming and J lost 6 bases, with 11 bases between them. Germline V gene lookup returns CDR1 SGHTA and CDR2 FQGTGA. This CDR3 has 13 amino acids. The CDR3 sequence is CASSVSNLNEQFF. The CDR3 DNA reads TGTGCCAGCAGCGTGAGCAATCTCAATGAGCAGTTCTTC.

This clone was detected a few times. The chain joins TRBV7-2 to TRBJ2-7; D perhaps matches TRBD1 (6 bases). The CDR3 has 13 amino acids. The germline gives CDR1 SGHTA, CDR2 FQGNSA. Trimming cost V 5 bases and J 3 bases, with 11 bases left between them. Here the CDR3 reads CASSRDILYEQYF. For the CDR3, the DNA is TGTGCCAGCAGCCGGGACATACTCTACGAGCAGTACTTC.

This chain joins TRBV25-1 and TRBJ2-6; D uncertain. The germline gives CDR1 MGHDK, CDR2 SYGVNS. CDR3 length equals 13 residues. The V and J ends lost 9 bases and 1 base respectively, with 7 bases between them. The CDR3: CASTISGANVLTF. In DNA form, the CDR3 reads TGTGCCAGTACAATATCTGGGGCCAACGTCCTGACTTTC.

There are a few counts of this clone. The chain employs TRBV5-1 and TRBJ2-2; D perhaps matches TRBD1 (7 bases). V was clipped by 4 bases and J by 1 base, with 11 bases between them. The CDR3 contains 15 residues. The germline CDR1 and CDR2 sequences are SGHRS and YFSETQ. The CDR3 nucleotides read TGCGCCAGCAGCGCGGGACAGCAGAACACCGGGGAGCTGTTTTTT. It codes for CASSAGQQNTGELFF.

This clone was seen a few times. The chain couples TRBV19 to TRBJ2-7, with D unresolved. CDR1 and CDR2 from the germline V gene are LNHDA and SQIVND (reference sequence). V lost 1 base, J lost 1 base, and 5 bases lay in between. This CDR3 spans 13 amino acids. CDR3 region: CASSIGRSYEQYF. Here the CDR3 DNA reads TGTGCCAGTAGTATAGGCAGGTCCTACGAGCAGTACTTC.

This clone was detected many times. The identical CDR3 is also encoded by other nucleotide sequences in the sample. The chain combines TRBV7-3 with TRBJ1-5, with TRBD1 matching 9 bases. The germline V gene encodes CDR1 SGHTA and CDR2 FQGTGA. CDR3 length: 13 residues. Trimming took 5 bases from V and 7 from J; bases not matched to a gene: 3. The CDR3 DNA follows: TGTGCCAGCAGCCAGGACAGGGGCCAGCCCCAGCATTTT. It yields the protein CASSQDRGQPQHF.

V gene TRBV10-3 combines with J gene TRBJ1-1; D is unclear. Germline V gene data show CDR1 as ENHRY and CDR2 as SYGVKD. The CDR3 spans 13 residues. The ends were cut back, 5 bases at V and 0 bases at J, with 7 bases in the middle. CDR3 region: CAISHELNTEAFF. CDR3 nucleotide sequence: TGTGCCATCAGTCATGAACTGAACACTGAAGCTTTCTTT.

By sample fraction, this clone is medium-sized. The rearrangement links TRBV14 to TRBJ2-1, with D uncertain. Germline V gene sequence: CDR1 SGHDN, CDR2 FVKESK. Deletions cut 5 bases from V and 7 bases from J, with 12 bases between. CDR3 length equals 13 residues. CDR3 sequence: CASSAEKANEQFF. Here the CDR3 DNA reads TGTGCCAGCAGCGCGGAGAAGGCAAATGAGCAGTTCTTC.

The V and J genes are TRBV29-1 and TRBJ2-4, with a weak D call TRBD2 (6 bases). The CDR3 runs to 13 residues. CDR1 and CDR2 from the germline V gene are SQVTM and ANQGSEA. Between the trimmed V and J ends, which lost 5 bases and 2 bases, there was a span of 10 bases. Here the CDR3 DNA reads TGCAGCGTTCCCGCGGGGACCAAAAACATTCAGTACTTC. Protein sequence: CSVPAGTKNIQYF.

This clone was detected only a few times. This chain uses TRBV7-7 with TRBJ2-3; maybe TRBD1 (5 bases). Germline loops: CDR1 SSHAT, CDR2 FNYEAQ (reference sequence). V was trimmed by 4 bases and J by 3 bases, leaving 14 bases between them. CDR3 size: 15 residues. The CDR3 DNA is TGTGCCAGCAGCTCCCAGGTGGGGCGGACAGATACGCAGTATTTT. This gives the protein CASSSQVGRTDTQYF.

This clone was detected a few times. The chain uses TRBV29-1 and TRBJ1-1; TRBD1 agrees at 8 bases. The CDR3 totals 13 residues. Per germline, CDR1 SQVTM and CDR2 ANQGSEA. Losses at the gene ends were 7 bases for V and 2 bases for J; bases not matched to a gene: 6. This CDR3 reads CSATDRANTEAFF. The CDR3 nucleotides are TGCAGCGCTACGGACAGGGCAAACACTGAAGCTTTCTTT.

This clone was counted a few times. The CDR3 loop reads CAIRGQVEGYGYTF. The CDR3 region has the DNA TGTGCCATCAGGGGACAGGTCGAGGGGTATGGCTACACCTTC. The chain carries TRBV10-3 and TRBJ1-2; 8 bases are a match to TRBD1. The CDR3 consists of 14 residues. Unmatched junction bases numbered 8, after V lost 6 bases and J lost 5 bases. Germline assignment: CDR1 ENHRY and CDR2 SYGVKD.

This clone was detected a few times. The rearrangement uses TRBV9 and TRBJ2-5; D unresolved. CDR1 is SGDLS, CDR2 YYNGEE, per germline. Trimming took 4 bases from V and 4 from J, leaving 11 bases between them. CDR3 length equals 13 residues. The CDR3 nucleotides read TGTGCCAGCAGCAACCGGGCCGCAGAGACCCAGTACTTC. It specifies CASSNRAAETQYF. Looking up the rest from reference TRBV9 and TRBJ2-5 gives the full variable domain: DSGVTQTPKHLITATGQRVTLRCSPRSGDLSVYWYQQSLDQGLQFLIQYYNGEERAKGNILERFSAQQFPDLHSELNLSSLELGDSALYFCASSNRAAETQYFGPGTRLLVL.

This clone was observed a handful of times. V and J are TRBV4-3 and TRBJ2-7; tentatively, D is TRBD2 (6 bases). Germline assignment: CDR1 LGHNA and CDR2 YSLEER. The CDR3 has 13 residues. Trimming removed 4 bases from V and 5 bases from J, with 12 bases in between. The CDR3 sequence is CASSPRSGDEQYF. The CDR3 bases are TGCGCCAGCAGCCCGCGCTCGGGGGACGAGCAGTACTTC.

This clone has ten or more counts. The chain employs TRBV27 and TRBJ2-5; D is uncertain. The germline gives CDR1 MNHEY, CDR2 SMNVEV (reference sequence). Trimming took 7 bases from V and 3 from J, leaving 0 bases between them. This CDR3 comprises 9 residues. The CDR3 DNA follows: TGTGCCAGCAAAGAGACCCAGTACTTC. Its translation is CASKETQYF.